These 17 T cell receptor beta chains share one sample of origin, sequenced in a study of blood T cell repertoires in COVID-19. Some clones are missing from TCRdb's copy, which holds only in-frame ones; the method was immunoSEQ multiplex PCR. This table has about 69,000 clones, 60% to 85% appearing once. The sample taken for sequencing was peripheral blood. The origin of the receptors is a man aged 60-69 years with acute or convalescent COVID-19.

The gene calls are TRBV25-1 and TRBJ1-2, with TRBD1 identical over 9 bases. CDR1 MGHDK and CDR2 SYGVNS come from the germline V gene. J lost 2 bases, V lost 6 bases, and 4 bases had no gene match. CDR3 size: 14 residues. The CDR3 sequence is CASSYGTGNYGYTF. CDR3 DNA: TGTGCCAGCAGCTATGGGACAGGGAACTATGGCTACACCTTC.

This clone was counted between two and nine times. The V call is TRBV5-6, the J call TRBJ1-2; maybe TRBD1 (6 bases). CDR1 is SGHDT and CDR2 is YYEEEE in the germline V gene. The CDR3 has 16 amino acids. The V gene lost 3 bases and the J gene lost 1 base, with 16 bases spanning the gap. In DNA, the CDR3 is TGTGCCAGCAGCTATCAGGGGCCGGTTCTTAACTATGGCTACACCTTC. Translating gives CASSYQGPVLNYGYTF.

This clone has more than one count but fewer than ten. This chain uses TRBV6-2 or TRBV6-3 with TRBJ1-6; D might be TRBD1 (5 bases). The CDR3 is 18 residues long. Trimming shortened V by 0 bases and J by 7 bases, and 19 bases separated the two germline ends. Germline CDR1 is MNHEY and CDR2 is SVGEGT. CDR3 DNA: TGTGCCAGCAGTTACTCGTTGACTTGGAGACAGACGAATTCACCCCTCCACTTT. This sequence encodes CASSYSLTWRQTNSPLHF.

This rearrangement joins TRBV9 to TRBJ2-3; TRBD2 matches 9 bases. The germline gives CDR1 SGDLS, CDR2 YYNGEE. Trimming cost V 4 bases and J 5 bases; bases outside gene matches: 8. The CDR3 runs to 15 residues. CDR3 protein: CASSFSGGQGDTQYF. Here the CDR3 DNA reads TGTGCCAGCAGCTTCAGCGGGGGGCAAGGAGATACGCAGTATTTT.

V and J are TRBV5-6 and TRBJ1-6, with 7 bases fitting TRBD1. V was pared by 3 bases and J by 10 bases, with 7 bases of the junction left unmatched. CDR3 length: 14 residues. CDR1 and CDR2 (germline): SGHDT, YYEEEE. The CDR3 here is CASSSEQGRSPLHF. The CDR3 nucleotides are TGTGCCAGCAGCTCGGAACAGGGGCGATCACCCCTCCACTTT.

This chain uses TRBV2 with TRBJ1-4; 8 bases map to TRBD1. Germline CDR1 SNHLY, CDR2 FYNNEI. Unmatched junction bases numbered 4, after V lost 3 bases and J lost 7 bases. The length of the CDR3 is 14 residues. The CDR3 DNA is TGTGCCAGCAGTGAGACAGGGGCGAGTGAAAAACTGTTTTTT. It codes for CASSETGASEKLFF.

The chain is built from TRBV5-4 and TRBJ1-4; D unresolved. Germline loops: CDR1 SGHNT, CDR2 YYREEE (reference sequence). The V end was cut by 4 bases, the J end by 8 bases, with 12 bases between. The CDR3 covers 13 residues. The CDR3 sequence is CASSGDLREKLFF. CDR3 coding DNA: TGTGCCAGCAGCGGTGATCTGAGGGAAAAACTGTTTTTT.

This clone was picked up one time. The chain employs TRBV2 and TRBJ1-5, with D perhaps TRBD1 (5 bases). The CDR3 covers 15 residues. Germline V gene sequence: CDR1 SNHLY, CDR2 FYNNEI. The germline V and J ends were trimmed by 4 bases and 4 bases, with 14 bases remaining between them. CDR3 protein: CASSGEGMGNQPQHF. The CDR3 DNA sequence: TGTGCCAGCAGTGGGGAGGGGATGGGGAATCAGCCCCAGCATTTT.

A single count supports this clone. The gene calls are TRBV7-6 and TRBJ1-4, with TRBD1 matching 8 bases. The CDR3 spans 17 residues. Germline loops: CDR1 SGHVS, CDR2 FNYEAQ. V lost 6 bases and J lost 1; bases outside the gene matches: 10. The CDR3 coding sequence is TGTGCCAGCAGACACACAGGGGGTGTTCAAACTAATGAAAAACTGTTTTTT. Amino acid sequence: CASRHTGGVQTNEKLFF.

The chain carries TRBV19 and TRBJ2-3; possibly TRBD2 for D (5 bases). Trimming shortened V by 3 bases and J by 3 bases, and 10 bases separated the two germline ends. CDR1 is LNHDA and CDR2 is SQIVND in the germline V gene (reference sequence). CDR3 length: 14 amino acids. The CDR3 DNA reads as TGTGCCAGTAGTATGGGGAGAACTACAGATACGCAGTATTTT. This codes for CASSMGRTTDTQYF.

CDR3 sequence (DNA): TGTGCCAGCTCACCACCGGCAGGGGACTATGGCTACACCTTC. This gives the protein CASSPPAGDYGYTF. The chain recombines TRBV18 with TRBJ1-2, with D perhaps TRBD1 (6 bases). Trimming took off 0 bases at V and 3 bases at J, with 8 bases between the two ends. Germline loops: CDR1 KGHSH, CDR2 LQKENI. The CDR3 runs 14 residues.

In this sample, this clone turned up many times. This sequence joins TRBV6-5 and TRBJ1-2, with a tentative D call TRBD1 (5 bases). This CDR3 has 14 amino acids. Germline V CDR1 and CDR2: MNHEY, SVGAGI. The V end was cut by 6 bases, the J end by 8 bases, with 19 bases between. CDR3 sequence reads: CASSWNPQGLGYTF. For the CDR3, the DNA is TGTGCCAGCAGCTGGAATCCCCAGGGTTTGGGCTACACCTTC.

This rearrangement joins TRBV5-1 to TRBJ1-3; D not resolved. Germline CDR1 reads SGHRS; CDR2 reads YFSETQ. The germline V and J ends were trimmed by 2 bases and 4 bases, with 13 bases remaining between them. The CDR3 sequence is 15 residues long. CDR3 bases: TGCGCCAGCAGCTTCAACCCAAGAGGAGGAAACACCATATATTTT. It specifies CASSFNPRGGNTIYF.

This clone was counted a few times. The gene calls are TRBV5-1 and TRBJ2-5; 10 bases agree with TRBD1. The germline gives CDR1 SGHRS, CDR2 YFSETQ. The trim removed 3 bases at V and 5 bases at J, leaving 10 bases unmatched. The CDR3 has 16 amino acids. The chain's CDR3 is CASSSLTGTGEETQYF. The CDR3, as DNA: TGCGCCAGCAGCTCTTTGACCGGGACAGGGGAGGAGACCCAGTACTTC.

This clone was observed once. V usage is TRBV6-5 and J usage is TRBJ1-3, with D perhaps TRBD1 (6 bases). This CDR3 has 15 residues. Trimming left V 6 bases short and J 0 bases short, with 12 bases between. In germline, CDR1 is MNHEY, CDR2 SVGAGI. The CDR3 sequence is CASRRTESSGNTIYF. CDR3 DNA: TGTGCCAGCAGAAGGACAGAGAGCTCTGGAAACACCATATATTTT.

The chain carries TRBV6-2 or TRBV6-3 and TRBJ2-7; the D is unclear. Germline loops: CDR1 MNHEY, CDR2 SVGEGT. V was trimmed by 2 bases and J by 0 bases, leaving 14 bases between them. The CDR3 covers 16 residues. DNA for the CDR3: TGTGCCAGCAGTTACCCCAACCCATACTTCTCCTACGAGCAGTACTTC. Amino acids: CASSYPNPYFSYEQYF.

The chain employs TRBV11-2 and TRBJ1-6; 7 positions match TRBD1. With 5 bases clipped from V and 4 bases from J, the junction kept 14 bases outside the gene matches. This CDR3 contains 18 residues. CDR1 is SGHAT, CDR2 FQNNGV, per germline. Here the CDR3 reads CASSRPPGQNFYNSPLHF. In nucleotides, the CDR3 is TGTGCCAGCAGCCGCCCGCCGGGACAGAATTTTTATAATTCACCCCTCCACTTT.